This T cell receptor (beta chain) comes out of a study of Ad26.COV2.S vaccination and SARS-CoV-2 variants. TCRdb keeps only in-frame clones here, not all; method: immunoSEQ multiplex PCR. The sample lists under 550,000 clones, 88% occurring once. Whole-study results and caveats: Whether participants received vaccine or placebo, their non-spike TCR breadth was similar.

Treatment specified: roughly 20 received Ad26.COV2.S at low or high dose, single or two shots; about 5 received placebo; per-sample allocation not given. Samples analyzed were those drawn on day 63 after the first vaccine or placebo injection. Looked up from germline, CDR1 is MNHEY and CDR2 is SMNVEV (reference sequence). The CDR3 runs to 15 residues. J gave up 4 bases and V 3 bases, and 5 bases lay outside the gene matches. With respect to this clone: Its antigen is undetermined.

The specimen comprised peripheral blood, sampled in a trial of Ad26.COV2.S vaccine versus placebo. The TCR comes from a person between 18 and 65 years old who received the Ad26.COV2.S COVID-19 vaccine or a placebo. The chain is built from TRBV27 and TRBJ2-1; 8 bases match TRBD1. For the CDR3, the DNA is TGTGCCAGCAGTTTCGGGACAGGCCTTTACAATGAGCAGTTCTTC. This gives the protein CASSFGTGLYNEQFF.